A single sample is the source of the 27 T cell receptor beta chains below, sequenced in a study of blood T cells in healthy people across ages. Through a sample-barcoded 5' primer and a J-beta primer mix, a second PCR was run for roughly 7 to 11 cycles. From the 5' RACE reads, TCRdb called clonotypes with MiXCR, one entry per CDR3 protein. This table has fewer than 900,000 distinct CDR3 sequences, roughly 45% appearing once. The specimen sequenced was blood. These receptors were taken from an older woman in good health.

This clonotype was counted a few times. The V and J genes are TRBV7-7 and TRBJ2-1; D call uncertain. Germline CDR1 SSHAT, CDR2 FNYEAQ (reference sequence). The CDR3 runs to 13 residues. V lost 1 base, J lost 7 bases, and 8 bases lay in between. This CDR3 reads CASSLDNGNEQFF. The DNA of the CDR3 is TGTGCCAGCAGCTTAGATAATGGGAATGAGCAGTTCTTC.

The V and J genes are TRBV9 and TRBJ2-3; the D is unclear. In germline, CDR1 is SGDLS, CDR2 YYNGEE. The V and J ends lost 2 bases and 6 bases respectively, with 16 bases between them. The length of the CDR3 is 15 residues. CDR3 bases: TGTGCCAGCAGCGTCTCGCCAGGCCAAAGGGATACGCAGTATTTT. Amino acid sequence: CASSVSPGQRDTQYF.

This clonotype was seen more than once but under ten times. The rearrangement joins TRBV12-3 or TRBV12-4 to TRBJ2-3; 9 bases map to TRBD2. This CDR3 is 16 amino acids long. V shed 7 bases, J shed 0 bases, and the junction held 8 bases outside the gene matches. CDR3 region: CASKRLAGPSTDTQYF. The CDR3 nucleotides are TGTGCCAGCAAGAGGCTAGCGGGGCCAAGCACAGATACGCAGTATTTT.

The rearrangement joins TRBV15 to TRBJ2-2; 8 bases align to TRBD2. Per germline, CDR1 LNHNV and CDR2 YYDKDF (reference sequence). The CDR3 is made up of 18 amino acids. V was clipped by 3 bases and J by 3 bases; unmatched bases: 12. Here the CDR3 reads CATSSTISGSSYTGELFF. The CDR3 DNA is TGTGCCACCAGCAGCACAATCAGCGGGAGTAGTTACACCGGGGAGCTGTTTTTT.

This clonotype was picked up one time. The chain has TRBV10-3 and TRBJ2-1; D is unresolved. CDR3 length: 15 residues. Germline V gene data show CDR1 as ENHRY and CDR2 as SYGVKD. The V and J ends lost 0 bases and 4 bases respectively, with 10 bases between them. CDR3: CAISESRGAYNEQFF. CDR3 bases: TGTGCCATCAGTGAGTCGAGAGGTGCGTACAATGAGCAGTTCTTC.

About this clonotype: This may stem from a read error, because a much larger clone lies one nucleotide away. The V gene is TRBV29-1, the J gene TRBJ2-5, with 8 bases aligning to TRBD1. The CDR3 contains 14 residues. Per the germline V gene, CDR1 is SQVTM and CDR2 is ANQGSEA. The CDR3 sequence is CSVTQGAGEETRYF. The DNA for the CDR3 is TGCAGCGTTACCCAGGGGGCCGGGGAGGAGACCCGGTACTTC. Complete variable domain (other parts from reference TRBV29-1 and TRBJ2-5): SAVISQKPSRDICQRGTSLTIQCQVDSQVTMMFWYRQQPGQSLTLIATANQGSEATYESGFVIDKFPISRPNLTFSTLTVSNMSPEDSSIYLCSVTQGAGEETRYFGPGTRLLVL.

CDR3 DNA sequence: TGCAGCGTTGACAAGGGGGGGATCGGTGGCTACACCTTC. As protein: CSVDKGGIGGYTF. The V and J genes are TRBV29-1 and TRBJ1-2; D might be TRBD1 (6 bases). This CDR3 is 13 amino acids long. V lost 3 bases and J 7 bases, leaving 15 bases between the germline ends. Germline loops: CDR1 SQVTM, CDR2 ANQGSEA.

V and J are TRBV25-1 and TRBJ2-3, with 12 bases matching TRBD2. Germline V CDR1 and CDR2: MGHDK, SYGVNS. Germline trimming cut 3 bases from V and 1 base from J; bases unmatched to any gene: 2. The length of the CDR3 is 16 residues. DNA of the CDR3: TGTGCCAGCAGTGACGGACTAGCGGGGCGCACAGATACGCAGTATTTT. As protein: CASSDGLAGRTDTQYF.

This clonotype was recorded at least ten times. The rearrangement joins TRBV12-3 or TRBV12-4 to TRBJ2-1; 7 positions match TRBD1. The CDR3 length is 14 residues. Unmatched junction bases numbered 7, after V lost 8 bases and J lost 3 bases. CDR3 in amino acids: CASETGSLYNEQFF. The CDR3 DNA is TGTGCCAGCGAGACAGGGTCCCTCTACAATGAGCAGTTCTTC.

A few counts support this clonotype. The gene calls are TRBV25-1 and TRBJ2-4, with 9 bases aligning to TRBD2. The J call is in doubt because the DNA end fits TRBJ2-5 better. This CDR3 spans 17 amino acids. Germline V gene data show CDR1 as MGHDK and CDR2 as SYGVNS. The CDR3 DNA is TGTGCCAGCAGTGATAATGTTGCTAGCGGGATTTCAGAGACCCAGTACTTC. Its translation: CASSDNVASGISETQYF.

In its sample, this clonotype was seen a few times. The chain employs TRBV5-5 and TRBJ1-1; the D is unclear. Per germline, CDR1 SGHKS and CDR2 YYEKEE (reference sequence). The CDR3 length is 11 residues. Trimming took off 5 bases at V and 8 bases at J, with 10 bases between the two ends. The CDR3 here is CASSRFEEAFF. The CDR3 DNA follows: TGTGCCAGCAGTCGCTTCGAGGAAGCTTTCTTT.

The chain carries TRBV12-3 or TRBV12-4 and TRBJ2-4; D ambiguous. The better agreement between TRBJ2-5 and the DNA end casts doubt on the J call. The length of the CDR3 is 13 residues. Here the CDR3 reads CASSFVRVETQYF. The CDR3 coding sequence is TGTGCCAGCAGTTTCGTTAGGGTAGAGACCCAGTACTTC.

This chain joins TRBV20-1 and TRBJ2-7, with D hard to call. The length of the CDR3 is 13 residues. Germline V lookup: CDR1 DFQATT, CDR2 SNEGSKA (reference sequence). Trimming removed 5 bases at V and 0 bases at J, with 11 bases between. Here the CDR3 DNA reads TGCAGTGCTCCCCTCTACCGCTCCTACGAGCAGTACTTC. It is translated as CSAPLYRSYEQYF.

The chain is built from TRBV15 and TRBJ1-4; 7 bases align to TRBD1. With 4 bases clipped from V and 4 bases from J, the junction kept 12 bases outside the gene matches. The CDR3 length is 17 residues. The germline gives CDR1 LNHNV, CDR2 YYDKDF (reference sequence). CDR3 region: CATSTPGGDSLNEKLFF. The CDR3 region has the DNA TGTGCCACCAGCACCCCTGGCGGGGACAGCCTTAATGAAAAACTGTTTTTT.

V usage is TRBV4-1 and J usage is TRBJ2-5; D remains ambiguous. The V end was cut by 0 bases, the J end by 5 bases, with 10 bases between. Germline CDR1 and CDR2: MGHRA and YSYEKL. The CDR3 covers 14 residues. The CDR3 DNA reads TGCGCCAGCAGCCAAGATTACGGGCGCGAGACCCAGTACTTC. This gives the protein CASSQDYGRETQYF.

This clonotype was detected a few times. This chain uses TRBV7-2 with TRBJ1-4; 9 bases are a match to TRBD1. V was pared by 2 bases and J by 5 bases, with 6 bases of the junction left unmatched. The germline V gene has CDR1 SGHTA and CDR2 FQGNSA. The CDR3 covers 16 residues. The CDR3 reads CASSLWATGGNEKLFF. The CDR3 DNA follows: TGTGCCAGCAGCTTATGGGCGACAGGGGGAAATGAAAAACTGTTTTTT.

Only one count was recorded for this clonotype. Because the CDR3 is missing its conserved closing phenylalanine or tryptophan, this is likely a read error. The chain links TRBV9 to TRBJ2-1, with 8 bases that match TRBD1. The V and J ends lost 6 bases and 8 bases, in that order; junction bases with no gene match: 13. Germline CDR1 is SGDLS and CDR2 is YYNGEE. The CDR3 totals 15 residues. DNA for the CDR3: TGTGCCAGCACGGCACAGGGGGAGGCTAGGTATGAGCAGTTCTCC. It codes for CASTAQGEARYEQFS.

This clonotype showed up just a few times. The CDR3 DNA follows: TGCGCCAGCAGCCAAGAGTTTCAAGGGAGGAATGGCTACACCTTC. It translates to CASSQEFQGRNGYTF. The chain has TRBV4-3 and TRBJ1-2; no firm D call. The CDR3 extends over 15 amino acids. The germline CDR1 and CDR2 sequences are LGHNA and YSLEER. Deletions cut 0 bases from V and 6 bases from J, with 14 bases between.

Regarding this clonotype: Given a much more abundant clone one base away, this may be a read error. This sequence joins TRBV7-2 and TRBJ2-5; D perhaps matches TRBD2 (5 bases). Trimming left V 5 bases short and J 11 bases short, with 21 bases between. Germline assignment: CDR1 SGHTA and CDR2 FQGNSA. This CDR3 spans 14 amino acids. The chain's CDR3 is CASSAGESYNEQYF. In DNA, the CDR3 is TGTGCCAGCAGCGCCGGGGAGTCCTACAATGAGCAGTACTTC. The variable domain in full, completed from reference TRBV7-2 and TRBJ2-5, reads GAGVSQSPSNKVTEKGKDVELRCDPISGHTALYWYRQSLGQGLEFLIYFQGNSAPDKSGLPSDRFSAERTGGSVSTLTIQRTQQEDSAVYLCASSAGESYNEQYFGPGTRLLVL.

The CDR3 spells CASSSAPGGQDTGELFF. CDR3 bases: TGTGCCAGCAGTTCGGCTCCTGGGGGGCAGGACACCGGGGAGCTGTTTTTT. The V call is TRBV7-9, the J call TRBJ2-2, with D possibly being TRBD1 or TRBD2 (6 bases each). The length of the CDR3 is 17 residues. V was pared by 6 bases and J by 3 bases, with 20 bases between. CDR1 is SEHNR and CDR2 is FQNEAQ in the germline V gene (reference sequence).

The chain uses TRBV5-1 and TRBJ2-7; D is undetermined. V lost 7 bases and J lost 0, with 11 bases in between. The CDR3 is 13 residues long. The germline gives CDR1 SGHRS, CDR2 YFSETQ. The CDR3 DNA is TGCGCCAGCGCCTCGAGGTCCTCCTACGAGCAGTACTTC. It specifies CASASRSSYEQYF.

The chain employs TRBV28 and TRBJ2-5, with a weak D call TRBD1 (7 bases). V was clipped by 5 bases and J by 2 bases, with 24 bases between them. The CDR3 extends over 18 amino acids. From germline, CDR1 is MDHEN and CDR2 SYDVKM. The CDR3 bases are TGTGCCAGCAGTAACCGCGGGACAGCTGGTAATTATCAAGAGACCCAGTACTTC. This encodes CASSNRGTAGNYQETQYF.

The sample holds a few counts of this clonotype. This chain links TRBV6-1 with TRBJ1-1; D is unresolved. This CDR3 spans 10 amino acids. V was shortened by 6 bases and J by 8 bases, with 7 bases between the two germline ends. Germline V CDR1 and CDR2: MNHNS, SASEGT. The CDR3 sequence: CASRSEEAFF. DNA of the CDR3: TGTGCCAGCAGATCGGAAGAAGCTTTCTTT.

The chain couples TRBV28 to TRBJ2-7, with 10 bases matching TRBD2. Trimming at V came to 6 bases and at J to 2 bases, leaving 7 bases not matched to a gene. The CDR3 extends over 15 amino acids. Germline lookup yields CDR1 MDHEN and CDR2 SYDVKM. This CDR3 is CASSSAGTSAYEQYF. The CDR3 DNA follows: TGTGCCAGCAGCTCCGCCGGGACTAGCGCCTACGAGCAGTACTTC.

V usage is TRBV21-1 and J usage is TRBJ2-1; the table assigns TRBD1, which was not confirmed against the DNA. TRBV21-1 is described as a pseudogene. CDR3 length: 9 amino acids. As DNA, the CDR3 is TGTGCCAGCCCCCCCACTCAGTTCTTC. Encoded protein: CASPPTQFF.

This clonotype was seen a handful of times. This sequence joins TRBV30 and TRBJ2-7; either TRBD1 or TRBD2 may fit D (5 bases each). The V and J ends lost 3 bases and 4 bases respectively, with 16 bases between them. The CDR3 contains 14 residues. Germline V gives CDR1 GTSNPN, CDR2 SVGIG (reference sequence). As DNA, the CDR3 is TGTGCCTGGAGCCCGGGACGGCCCCCATACGAGCAGTACTTC. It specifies CAWSPGRPPYEQYF. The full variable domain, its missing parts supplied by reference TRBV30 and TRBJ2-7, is SQTIHQWPATLVQPVGSPLSLECTVEGTSNPNLYWYRQAAGRGLQLLFYSVGIGQISSEVPQNLSASRPQDRQFILSSKKLLLSDSGFYLCAWSPGRPPYEQYFGPGTRLTVT.

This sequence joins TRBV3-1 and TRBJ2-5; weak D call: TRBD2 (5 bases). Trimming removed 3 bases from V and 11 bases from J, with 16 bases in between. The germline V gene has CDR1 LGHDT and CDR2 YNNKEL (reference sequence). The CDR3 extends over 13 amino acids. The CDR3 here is CASSHPPSHEQYF. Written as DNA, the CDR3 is TGTGCCAGCAGCCACCCACCTAGCCATGAGCAGTACTTC.